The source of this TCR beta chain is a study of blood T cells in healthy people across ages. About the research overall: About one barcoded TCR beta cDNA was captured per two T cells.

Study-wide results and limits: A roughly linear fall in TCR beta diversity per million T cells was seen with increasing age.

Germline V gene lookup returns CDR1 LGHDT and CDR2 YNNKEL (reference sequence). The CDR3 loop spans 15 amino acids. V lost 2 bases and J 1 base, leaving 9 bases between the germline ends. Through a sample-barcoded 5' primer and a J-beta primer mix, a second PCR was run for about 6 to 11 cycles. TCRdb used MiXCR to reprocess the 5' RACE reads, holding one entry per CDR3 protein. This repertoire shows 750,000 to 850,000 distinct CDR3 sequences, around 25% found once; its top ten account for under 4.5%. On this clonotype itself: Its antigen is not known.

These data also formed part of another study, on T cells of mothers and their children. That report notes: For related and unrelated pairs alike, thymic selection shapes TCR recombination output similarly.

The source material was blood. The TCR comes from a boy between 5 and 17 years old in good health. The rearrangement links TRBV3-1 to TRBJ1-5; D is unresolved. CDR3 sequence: CASSQNDWSNQPQHF. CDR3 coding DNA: TGTGCCAGCAGCCAAAACGACTGGAGCAATCAGCCCCAGCATTTT. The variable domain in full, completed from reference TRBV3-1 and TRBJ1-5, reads DTAVSQTPKYLVTQMGNDKSIKCEQNLGHDTMYWYKQDSKKFLKIMFSYNNKELIINETVPNRFSPKSPDKAHLNLHINSLELGDSAVYFCASSQNDWSNQPQHFGDGTRLSIL.